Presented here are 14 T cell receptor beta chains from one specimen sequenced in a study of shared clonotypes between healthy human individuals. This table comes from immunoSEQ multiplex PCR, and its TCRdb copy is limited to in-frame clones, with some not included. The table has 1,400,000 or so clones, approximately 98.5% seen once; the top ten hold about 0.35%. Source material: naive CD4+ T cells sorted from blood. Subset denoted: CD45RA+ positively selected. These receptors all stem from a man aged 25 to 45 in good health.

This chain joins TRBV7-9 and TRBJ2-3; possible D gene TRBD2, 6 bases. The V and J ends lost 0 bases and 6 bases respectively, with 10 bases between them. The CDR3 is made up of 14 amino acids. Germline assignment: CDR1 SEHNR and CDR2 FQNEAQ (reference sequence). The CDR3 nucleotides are TGTGCCAGCAGCTTAGCGGGAGGTGAGGATACGCAGTATTTT. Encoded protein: CASSLAGGEDTQYF. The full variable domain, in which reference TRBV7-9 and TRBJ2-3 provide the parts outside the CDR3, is DTGVSQNPRHKITKRGQNVTFRCDPISEHNRLYWYRQTLGQGPEFLTYFQNEAQLEKSRLLSDRFSAERPKGSFSTLEIQRTEQGDSAMYLCASSLAGGEDTQYFGPGTRLTVL.

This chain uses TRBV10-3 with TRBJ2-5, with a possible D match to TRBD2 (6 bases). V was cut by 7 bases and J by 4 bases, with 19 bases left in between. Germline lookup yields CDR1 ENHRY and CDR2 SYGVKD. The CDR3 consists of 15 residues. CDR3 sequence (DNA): TGTGCCATCAATGGGGGAGGAGGGCCTTCAGAGACCCAGTACTTC. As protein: CAINGGGGPSETQYF.

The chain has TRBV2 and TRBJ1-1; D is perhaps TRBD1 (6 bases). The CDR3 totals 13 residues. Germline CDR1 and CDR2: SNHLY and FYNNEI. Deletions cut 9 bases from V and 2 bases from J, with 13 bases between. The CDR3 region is CARRRTENTEAFF. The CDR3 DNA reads TGTGCCAGACGAAGGACAGAAAACACTGAAGCTTTCTTT.

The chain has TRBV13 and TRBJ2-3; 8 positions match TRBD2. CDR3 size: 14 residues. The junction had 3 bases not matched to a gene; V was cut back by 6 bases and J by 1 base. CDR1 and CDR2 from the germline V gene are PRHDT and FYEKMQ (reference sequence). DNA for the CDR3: TGTGCCAGCAGAACTAGCGGAGGCACAGATACGCAGTATTTT. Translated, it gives CASRTSGGTDTQYF.

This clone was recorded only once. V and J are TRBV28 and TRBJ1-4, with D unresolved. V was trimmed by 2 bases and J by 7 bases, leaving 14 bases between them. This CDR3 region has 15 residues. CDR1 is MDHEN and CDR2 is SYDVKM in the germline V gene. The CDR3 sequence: CASSLEGFHGEKLFF. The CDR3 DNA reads TGTGCCAGCAGTTTAGAGGGCTTCCACGGTGAAAAACTGTTTTTT.

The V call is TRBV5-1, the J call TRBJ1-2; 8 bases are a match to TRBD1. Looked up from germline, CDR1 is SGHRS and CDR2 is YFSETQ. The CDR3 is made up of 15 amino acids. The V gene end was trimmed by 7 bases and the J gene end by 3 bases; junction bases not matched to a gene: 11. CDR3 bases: TGCGCCAGCCGACCTCGGACAGGGCCGGACTATGGCTACACCTTC. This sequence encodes CASRPRTGPDYGYTF.

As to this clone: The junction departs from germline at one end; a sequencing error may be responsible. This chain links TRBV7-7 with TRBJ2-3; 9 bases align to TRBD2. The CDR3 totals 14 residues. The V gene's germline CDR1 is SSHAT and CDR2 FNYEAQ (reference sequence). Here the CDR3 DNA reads TGTGCTAGCAGCGCAGGACTAGCGACAGATACGCAGTATTTT. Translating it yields CASSAGLATDTQYF.

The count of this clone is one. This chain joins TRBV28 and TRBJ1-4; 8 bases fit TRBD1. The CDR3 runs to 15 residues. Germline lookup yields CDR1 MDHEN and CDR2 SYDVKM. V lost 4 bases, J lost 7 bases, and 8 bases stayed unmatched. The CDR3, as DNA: TGTGCCAGCAGTTCGACAGGGGACGGGATTGAAAAACTGTTTTTT. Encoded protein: CASSSTGDGIEKLFF.

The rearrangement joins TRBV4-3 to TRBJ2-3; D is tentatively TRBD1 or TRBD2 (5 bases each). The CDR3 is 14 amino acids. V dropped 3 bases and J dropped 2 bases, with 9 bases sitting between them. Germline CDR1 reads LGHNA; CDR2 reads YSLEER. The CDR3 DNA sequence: TGCGCCAGCAGCCAGGGACCAACCACAGATACGCAGTATTTT. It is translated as CASSQGPTTDTQYF.

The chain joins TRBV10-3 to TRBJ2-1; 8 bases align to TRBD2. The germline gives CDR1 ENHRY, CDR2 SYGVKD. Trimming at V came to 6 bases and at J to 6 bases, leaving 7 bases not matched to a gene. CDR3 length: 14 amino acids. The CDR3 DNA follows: TGTGCCATCAGCGGACTAGCCGAGGCCAATGAGCAGTTCTTC. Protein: CAISGLAEANEQFF.

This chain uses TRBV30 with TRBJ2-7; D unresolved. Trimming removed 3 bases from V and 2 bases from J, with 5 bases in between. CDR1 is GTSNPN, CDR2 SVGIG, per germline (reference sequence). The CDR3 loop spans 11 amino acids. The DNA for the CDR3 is TGTGCCTGGAGCACACCCTACGAGCAGTACTTC. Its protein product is CAWSTPYEQYF.

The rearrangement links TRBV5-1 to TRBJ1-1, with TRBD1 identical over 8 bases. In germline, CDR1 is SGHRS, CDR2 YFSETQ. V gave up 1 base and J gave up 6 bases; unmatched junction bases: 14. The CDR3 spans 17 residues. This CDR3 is CASSLRFLDRVVAEAFF. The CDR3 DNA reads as TGCGCCAGCAGCTTGCGGTTTCTGGACAGGGTAGTCGCTGAAGCTTTCTTT. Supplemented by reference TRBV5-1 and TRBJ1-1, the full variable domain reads KAGVTQTPRYLIKTRGQQVTLSCSPISGHRSVSWYQQTPGQGLQFLFEYFSETQRNKGNFPGRFSGRQFSNSRSEMNVSTLELGDSALYLCASSLRFLDRVVAEAFFGQGTRLTVV.

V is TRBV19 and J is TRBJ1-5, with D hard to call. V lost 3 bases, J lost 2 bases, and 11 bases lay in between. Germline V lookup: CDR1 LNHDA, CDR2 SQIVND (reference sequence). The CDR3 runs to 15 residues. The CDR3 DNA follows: TGTGCCAGTAGTATGGTGGGCCTGGGCAATCAGCCCCAGCATTTT. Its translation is CASSMVGLGNQPQHF.

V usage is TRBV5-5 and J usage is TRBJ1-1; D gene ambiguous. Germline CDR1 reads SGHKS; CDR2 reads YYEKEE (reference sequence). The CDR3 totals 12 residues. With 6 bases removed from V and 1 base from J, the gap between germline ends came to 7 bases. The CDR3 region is CASIPSNTEAFF. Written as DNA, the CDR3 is TGTGCCAGCATCCCCTCGAACACTGAAGCTTTCTTT.